A selection of T cell receptor beta chains follows, all from one sample in a study of control samples from healthy donors and cancer patients. Sequencing used immunoSEQ multiplex PCR; TCRdb keeps in-frame clones, though not all of them. This table holds over 75,000 clones, 91% found once. Sequenced sample: blood. Receptors originate from a man aged 30 to 39 in good health. Both conserved end residues are part of each CDR3. D genes are given only for firm matches. The size field is filled for only some rows; it gives once, few, many or a size class.

v_call,d_call,j_call,clone_size,cdr3_nt,cdr3_aa
TRBV7-8,-,TRBJ2-6,-,TGTGCCAGCAGCCCGAGGAAGGGGGGGGAGGCCGGGGCCAACGTCCTGACTTTC,CASSPRKGGEAGANVLTF
TRBV18,-,TRBJ2-1,-,TGTGCCAGCTCACCGACACCCTCAATCATTTACAATGAGCAGTTCTTC,CASSPTPSIIYNEQFF
TRBV19,-,TRBJ1-5,-,TGTGCCAGTAGTACAAACAACAATCAGCCCCAGCATTTT,CASSTNNNQPQHF
TRBV9,-,TRBJ1-5,-,TGTGCCAGCAGCGAAGGTGGGTCAGGTCAGCCCCAGCATTTT,CASSEGGSGQPQHF
TRBV5-4,-,TRBJ2-7,-,TGTGCCAGCAGCCCCCCCAGTCGGTACGAGCAGTACTTC,CASSPPSRYEQYF
TRBV5-1,TRBD1,TRBJ2-7,-,TGCGCCAGCAGCCAGAGACCCCGGGACAGCAACTACGAGCAGTACTTC,CASSQRPRDSNYEQYF
TRBV19,-,TRBJ1-5,-,TGTGCCAGTAGTACCGCTAGTTATCAGCCCCAGCATTTT,CASSTASYQPQHF
TRBV4-1,-,TRBJ1-1,-,TGCGCCAGCAGCCACCCAGTTCAAAACACTGAAGCTTTCTTT,CASSHPVQNTEAFF
TRBV7-9,-,TRBJ1-6,-,TGTGCCAGCAGCCTCAGGGATTCACCCCTCCACTTT,CASSLRDSPLHF
TRBV28,TRBD1,TRBJ1-6,few,TGTGCCAGCAGTCCCCCCAGTCCCGGGACAGGAGTCTATAATTCACCCCTCCACTTT,CASSPPSPGTGVYNSPLHF
TRBV6-6,-,TRBJ1-5,-,TGTGCCAGCAGTTACTCGGGGGGCAATCAGCCCCAGCATTTT,CASSYSGGNQPQHF
TRBV11-3,-,TRBJ1-5,-,TGTGCCAGCAGACCATATTGGGAGTTTTATAGCAATCAGCCCCAGCATTTT,CASRPYWEFYSNQPQHF
TRBV24-1,-,TRBJ2-7,-,TGTGCCACCAGTGATTTGCAGGGGTACGAGCAGTACTTC,CATSDLQGYEQYF
TRBV7-3,-,TRBJ2-2,-,TGTGCCAGCAGCTGGGGCCTGGGCGTAACATCCGGGGAGCTGTTTTTT,CASSWGLGVTSGELFF
TRBV12-3/TRBV12-4,-,TRBJ2-1,-,TGTGCCAGCAGTCCAAGGGGGGTCAGCGAACAGTTCTTC,CASSPRGVSEQFF
TRBV6-1,TRBD1,TRBJ2-2,-,TGTGCCAGCAGTGAAGCGGCCGGGACAGGGTTTCGCGGGGAGCTGTTTTTT,CASSEAAGTGFRGELFF
TRBV5-6,TRBD2,TRBJ2-1,-,TGTGCCAGCAGCCCGGGACTAGCGGAGCGAAATGAGCAGTTCTTC,CASSPGLAERNEQFF
TRBV6-5,-,TRBJ2-7,-,TGTGCCAGCAGCGCAGGGAGGGGGACCTACGAGCAGTACTTC,CASSAGRGTYEQYF
TRBV11-2,-,TRBJ1-1,-,TGTGCCAGCAGCTCCCAAGGTTACACTGAAGCTTTCTTT,CASSSQGYTEAFF
TRBV19,-,TRBJ1-1,-,TGTGCCAGTAGTATCAGCCCCAGTAGAGGAGGGACTGAAGCTTTCTTT,CASSISPSRGGTEAFF
TRBV27,-,TRBJ2-7,-,TGTGCCAGCAGTTCCGGGGCACTCTACGAGCAGTACTTC,CASSSGALYEQYF
TRBV25-1,TRBD1,TRBJ2-7,-,TGTGCCAGCAGAGCCGAAGGGGGCCTACTCTACGAGCAGTACTTC,CASRAEGGLLYEQYF
TRBV7-3,-,TRBJ2-3,-,TGTGCCAGCAGCGCCGGGACCGTCGGAACAGATACGCAGTATTTT,CASSAGTVGTDTQYF
TRBV7-8,TRBD2,TRBJ2-1,once,TGTGCCAGCAGCGCTAGCGGGAGCTCCTACAATGAGCAGTTCTTC,CASSASGSSYNEQFF
TRBV4-3,TRBD1,TRBJ1-3,-,TGCGCCAGCAGCCAGGAGACCGGGACAGGGGAAAACACCATATATTTT,CASSQETGTGENTIYF
TRBV18,-,TRBJ2-7,-,TGTGCCAGCTCACCACCGGAAGGGTTGTACGAGCAGTACTTC,CASSPPEGLYEQYF
TRBV15,-,TRBJ1-5,-,TGTGCCACCAGCGGAGGAGGGAGCAATCAGCCCCAGCATTTT,CATSGGGSNQPQHF
TRBV7-6,-,TRBJ1-4,-,TGTGCCAGCAGCTTAGTAGCGGGAGTACAAGGGGAAAAACTGTTTTTT,CASSLVAGVQGEKLFF
TRBV7-2,-,TRBJ2-7,-,TGTGCCAGCAGCTTAGTCACAGGAATGAACTACGAGCAGTACTTC,CASSLVTGMNYEQYF
TRBV5-4,TRBD1,TRBJ2-3,-,TGTGCCAGCAGCTTGGAGGCAGGGGGACCCACAGATACGCAGTATTTT,CASSLEAGGPTDTQYF
TRBV28,-,TRBJ2-7,once,TGTGCCAGCAGTCCGGGCGGGGCGGGGTCCTCCTACGAGCAGTACTTC,CASSPGGAGSSYEQYF
TRBV7-8,TRBD1,TRBJ2-1,-,TGTGCCAGCAGCCCTCGACAGGGGAGAAAGCTCTCCGGAGTACGGGGCTCCTACAATGAGCAGTTCTTC,CASSPRQGRKLSGVRGSYNEQFF